This TCR beta chain comes out of a study of blood T cell repertoires in COVID-19. Study context: Sites in the United States, Italy and Spain provided acute and convalescent COVID-19 samples.

Looked up from germline, CDR1 is SNHLY and CDR2 is FYNNEI. The CDR3 has 15 amino acids. V shed 2 bases and J shed 4 bases, with 11 bases lying between them. In the original processing: Amplification with reference gene primers provided the estimates of nucleated cell counts. Some clones are missing from TCRdb's copy, which holds only in-frame ones; the method was immunoSEQ multiplex PCR. V and J calls and clone size follow that table, whereas D and trimming were derived from the DNA. This sample carries roughly 100,000 clones, about 91% of them seen once, and the ten largest clones take roughly 2%. V is TRBV2 and J is TRBJ2-2; the D is unclear. The receptor comes from a human donor with active COVID-19. The donor label of this sample is uncertain. The sequencing input was peripheral blood. The CDR3 DNA reads TGTGCCAGCAGTGAATATGACTCATCCACCGGGGAGCTGTTTTTT. It encodes CASSEYDSSTGELFF.